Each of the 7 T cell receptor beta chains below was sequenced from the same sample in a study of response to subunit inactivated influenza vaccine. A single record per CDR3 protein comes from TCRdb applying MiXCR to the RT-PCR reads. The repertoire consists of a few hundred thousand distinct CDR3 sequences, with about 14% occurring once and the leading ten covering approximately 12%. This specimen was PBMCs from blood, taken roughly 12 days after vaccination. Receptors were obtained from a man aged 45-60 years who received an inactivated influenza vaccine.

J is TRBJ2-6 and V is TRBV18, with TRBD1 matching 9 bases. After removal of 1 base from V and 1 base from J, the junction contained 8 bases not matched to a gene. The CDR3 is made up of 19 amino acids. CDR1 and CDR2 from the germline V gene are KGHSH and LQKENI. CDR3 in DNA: TGTGCCAGCTCACCACTTACGGGACAGGGAAAGTCTGGGGCCAACGTCCTGACTTTC. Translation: CASSPLTGQGKSGANVLTF. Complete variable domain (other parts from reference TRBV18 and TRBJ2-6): NAGVMQNPRHLVRRRGQEARLRCSPMKGHSHVYWYRQLPEEGLKFMVYLQKENIIDESGMPKERFSAEFPKEGPSILRIQQVVRGDSAAYFCASSPLTGQGKSGANVLTFGAGSRLTVL.

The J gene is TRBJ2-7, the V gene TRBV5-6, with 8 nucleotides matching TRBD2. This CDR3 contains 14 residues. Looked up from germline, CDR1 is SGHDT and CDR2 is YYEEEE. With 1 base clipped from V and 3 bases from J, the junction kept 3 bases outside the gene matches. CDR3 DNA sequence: TGTGCCAGCAGCTTGAAGGGACTAGGCTACGAGCAGTACTTC. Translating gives CASSLKGLGYEQYF.

The CDR3 DNA reads TGCAGTGCAGCGGCGAGCTCCTACGAGCAGTACTTC. It yields the protein CSAAASSYEQYF. The chain is built from TRBV20-1 and TRBJ2-7, with D maybe TRBD2 (5 bases). The CDR3 spans 12 residues. The ends were cut back, 6 bases at V and 0 bases at J, with 9 bases in the middle. Looked up from germline, CDR1 is DFQATT and CDR2 is SNEGSKA (reference sequence).

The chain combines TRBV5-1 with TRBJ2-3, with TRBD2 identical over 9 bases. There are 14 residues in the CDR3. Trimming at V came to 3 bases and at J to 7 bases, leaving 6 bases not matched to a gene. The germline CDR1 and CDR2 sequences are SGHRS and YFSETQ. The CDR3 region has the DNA TGCGCCAGCAGCTATAGCGGGGGCGCATATACGCAGTATTTT. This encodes CASSYSGGAYTQYF.

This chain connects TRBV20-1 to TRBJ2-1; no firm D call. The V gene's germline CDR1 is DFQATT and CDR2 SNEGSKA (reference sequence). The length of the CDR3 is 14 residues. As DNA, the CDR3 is TGCAGCCCCCGCCTCGAGCGCTCCTACAATGAGCAGTTCTTC. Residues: CSPRLERSYNEQFF.

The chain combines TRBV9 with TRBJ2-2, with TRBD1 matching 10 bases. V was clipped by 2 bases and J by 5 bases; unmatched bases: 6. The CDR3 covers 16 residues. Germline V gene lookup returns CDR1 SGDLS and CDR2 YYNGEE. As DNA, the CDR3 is TGTGCCAGCAGCGTGGGGGGGACAGGGGTGACCGGGGAGCTGTTTTTT. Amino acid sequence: CASSVGGTGVTGELFF.

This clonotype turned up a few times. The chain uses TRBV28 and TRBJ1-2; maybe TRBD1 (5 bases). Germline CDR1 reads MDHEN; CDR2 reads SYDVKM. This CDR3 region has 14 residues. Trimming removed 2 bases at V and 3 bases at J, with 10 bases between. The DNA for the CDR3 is TGTGCCAGCAGTTTAAGGGGACCCTACTATGGCTACACCTTC. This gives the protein CASSLRGPYYGYTF.